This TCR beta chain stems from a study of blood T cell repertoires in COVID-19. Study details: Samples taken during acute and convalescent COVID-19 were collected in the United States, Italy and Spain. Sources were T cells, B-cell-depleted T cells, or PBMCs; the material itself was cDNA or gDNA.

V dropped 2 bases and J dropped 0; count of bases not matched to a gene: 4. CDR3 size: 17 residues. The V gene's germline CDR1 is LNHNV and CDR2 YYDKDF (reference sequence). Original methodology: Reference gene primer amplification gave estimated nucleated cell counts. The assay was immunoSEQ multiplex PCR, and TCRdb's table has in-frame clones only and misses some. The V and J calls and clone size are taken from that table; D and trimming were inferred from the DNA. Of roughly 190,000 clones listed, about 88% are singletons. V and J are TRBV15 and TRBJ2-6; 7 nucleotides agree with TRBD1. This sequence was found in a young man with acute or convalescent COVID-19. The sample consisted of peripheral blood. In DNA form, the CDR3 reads TGTGCCACCAGCAGAAAGGGACAGAACTCTGGGGCCAACGTCCTGACTTTC. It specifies CATSRKGQNSGANVLTF.